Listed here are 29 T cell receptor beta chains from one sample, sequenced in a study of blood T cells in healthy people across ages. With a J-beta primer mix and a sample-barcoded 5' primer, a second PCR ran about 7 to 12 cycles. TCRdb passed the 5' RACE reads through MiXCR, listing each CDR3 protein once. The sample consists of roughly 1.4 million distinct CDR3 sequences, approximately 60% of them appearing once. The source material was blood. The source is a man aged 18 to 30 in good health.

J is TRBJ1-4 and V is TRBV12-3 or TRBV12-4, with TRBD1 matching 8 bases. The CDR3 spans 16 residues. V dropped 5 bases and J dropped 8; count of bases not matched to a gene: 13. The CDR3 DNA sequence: TGTGCCAGCAGTGAGACAGGGGTCCCAGCGATGGAAAAACTGTTTTTT. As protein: CASSETGVPAMEKLFF.

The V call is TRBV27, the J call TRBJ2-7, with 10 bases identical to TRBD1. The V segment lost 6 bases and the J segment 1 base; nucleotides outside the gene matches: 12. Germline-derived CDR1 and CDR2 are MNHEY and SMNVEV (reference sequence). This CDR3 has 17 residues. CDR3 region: CASSPLQGQGISYEQYF. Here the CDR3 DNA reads TGTGCCAGCAGCCCCTTGCAGGGACAGGGGATTTCCTACGAGCAGTACTTC.

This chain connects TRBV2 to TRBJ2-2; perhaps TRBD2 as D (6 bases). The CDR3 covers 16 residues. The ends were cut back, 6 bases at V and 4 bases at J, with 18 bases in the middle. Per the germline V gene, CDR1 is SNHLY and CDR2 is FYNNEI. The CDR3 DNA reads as TGTGCCAGCAGAAACCCCTTTAGCGGAGTCACCGGGGAGCTGTTTTTT. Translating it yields CASRNPFSGVTGELFF. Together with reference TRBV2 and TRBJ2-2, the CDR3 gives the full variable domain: EPEVTQTPSHQVTQMGQEVILRCVPISNHLYFYWYRQILGQKVEFLVSFYNNEISEKSEIFDDQFSVERPDGSNFTLKIRSTKLEDSAMYFCASRNPFSGVTGELFFGEGSRLTVL.

This chain's CDR3 is CSVEEVASGITDEQFF. CDR3 DNA sequence: TGCAGCGTTGAAGAGGTTGCGAGCGGGATTACGGATGAGCAGTTCTTC. The chain carries TRBV29-1 and TRBJ2-1, with 7 bases matching TRBD2. Per the germline V gene, CDR1 is SQVTM and CDR2 is ANQGSEA. V dropped 0 bases and J dropped 8; count of bases not matched to a gene: 13. The length of the CDR3 is 16 residues.

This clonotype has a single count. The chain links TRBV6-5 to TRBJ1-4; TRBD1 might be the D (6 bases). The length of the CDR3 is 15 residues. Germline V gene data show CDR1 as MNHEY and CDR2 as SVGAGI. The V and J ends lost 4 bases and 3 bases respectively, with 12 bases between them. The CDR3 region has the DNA TGTGCCAGCAGTTTGCGACAGGAACCTAATGAAAAACTGTTTTTT. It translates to CASSLRQEPNEKLFF.

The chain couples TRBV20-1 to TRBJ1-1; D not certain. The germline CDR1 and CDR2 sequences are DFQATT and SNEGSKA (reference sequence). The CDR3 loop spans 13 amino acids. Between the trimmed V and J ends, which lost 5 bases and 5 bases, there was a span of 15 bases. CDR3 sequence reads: CSALREGTTEAFF. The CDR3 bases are TGCAGTGCTCTAAGGGAGGGAACGACTGAAGCTTTCTTT.

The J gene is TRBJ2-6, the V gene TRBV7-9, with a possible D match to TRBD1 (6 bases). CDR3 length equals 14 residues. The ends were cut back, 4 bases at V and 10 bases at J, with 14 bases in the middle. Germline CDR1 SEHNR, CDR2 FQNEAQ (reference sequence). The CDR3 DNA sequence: TGTGCCAGCAGCTACCGACAGGATTCAAACGTCCTGACTTTC. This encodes CASSYRQDSNVLTF.

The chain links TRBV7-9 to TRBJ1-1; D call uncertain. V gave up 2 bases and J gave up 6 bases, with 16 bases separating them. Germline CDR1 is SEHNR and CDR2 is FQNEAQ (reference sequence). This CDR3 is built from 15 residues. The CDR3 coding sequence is TGTGCCAGCAGCTTAAATCGAGTCGGGGTCTCTGAAGCTTTCTTT. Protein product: CASSLNRVGVSEAFF.

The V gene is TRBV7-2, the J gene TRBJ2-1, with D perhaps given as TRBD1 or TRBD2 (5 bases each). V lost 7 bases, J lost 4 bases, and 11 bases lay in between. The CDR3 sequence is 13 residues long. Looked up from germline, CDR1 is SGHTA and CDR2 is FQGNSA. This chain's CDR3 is CASTGATYNEQFF. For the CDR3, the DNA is TGTGCCAGCACCGGGGCGACATACAATGAGCAGTTCTTC.

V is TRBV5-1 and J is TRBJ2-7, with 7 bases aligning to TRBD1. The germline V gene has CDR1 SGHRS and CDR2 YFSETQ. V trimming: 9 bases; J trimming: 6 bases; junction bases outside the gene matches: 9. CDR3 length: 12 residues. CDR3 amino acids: CATGDSDGEQYF. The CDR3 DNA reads TGCGCCACAGGGGACAGTGATGGCGAGCAGTACTTC.

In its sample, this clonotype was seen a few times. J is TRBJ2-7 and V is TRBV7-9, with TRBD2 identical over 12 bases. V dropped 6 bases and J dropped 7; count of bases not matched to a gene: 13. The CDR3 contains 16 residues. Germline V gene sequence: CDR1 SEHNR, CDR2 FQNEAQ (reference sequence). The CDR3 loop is CASRTGLAGTYNEQYF. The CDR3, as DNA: TGTGCCAGCAGGACCGGACTAGCGGGGACTTACAATGAGCAGTACTTC.

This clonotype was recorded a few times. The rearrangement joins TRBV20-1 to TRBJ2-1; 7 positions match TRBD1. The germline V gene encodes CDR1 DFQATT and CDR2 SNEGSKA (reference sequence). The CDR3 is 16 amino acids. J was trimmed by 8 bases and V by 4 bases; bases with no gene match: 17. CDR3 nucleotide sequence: TGCAGTGCTACAAATAGACAGGGTTCGGCGGTCGATGAGCAGTTCTTC. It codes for CSATNRQGSAVDEQFF.

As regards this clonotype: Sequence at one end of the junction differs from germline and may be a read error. CDR3 DNA sequence: TGTGCCAGCAGCTTAGTCGCTAGCGGGTGGAACACCGGGGAACTGTTTTTT. It is translated as CASSLVASGWNTGELFF. The chain employs TRBV7-2 and TRBJ2-2, with 8 bases fitting TRBD2. CDR1 SGHTA and CDR2 FQGNSA come from the germline V gene. The CDR3 has 17 residues.

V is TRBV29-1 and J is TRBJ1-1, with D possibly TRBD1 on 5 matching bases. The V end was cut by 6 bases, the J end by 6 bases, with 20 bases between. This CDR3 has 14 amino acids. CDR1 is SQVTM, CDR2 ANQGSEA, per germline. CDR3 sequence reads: CSVGWQGGPPEAFF. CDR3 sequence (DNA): TGCAGCGTGGGTTGGCAGGGAGGCCCTCCTGAAGCTTTCTTT.

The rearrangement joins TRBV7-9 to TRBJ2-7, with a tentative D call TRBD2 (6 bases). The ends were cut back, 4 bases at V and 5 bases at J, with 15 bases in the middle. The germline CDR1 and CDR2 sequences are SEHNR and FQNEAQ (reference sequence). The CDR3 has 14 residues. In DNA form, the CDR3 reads TGTGCCAGCAGCTCCGGGTCGGGAGTGGACGAGCAGTACTTC. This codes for CASSSGSGVDEQYF.

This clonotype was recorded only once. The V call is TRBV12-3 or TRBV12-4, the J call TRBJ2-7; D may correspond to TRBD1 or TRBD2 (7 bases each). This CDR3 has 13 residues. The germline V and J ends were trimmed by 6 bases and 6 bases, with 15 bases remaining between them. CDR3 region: CASRTTGRAEQYF. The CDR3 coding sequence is TGTGCCAGCAGGACGACAGGGAGGGCCGAGCAGTACTTC.

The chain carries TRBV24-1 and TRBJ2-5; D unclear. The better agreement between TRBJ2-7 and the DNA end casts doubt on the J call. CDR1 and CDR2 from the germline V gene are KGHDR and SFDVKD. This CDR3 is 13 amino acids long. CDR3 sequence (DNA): TGTGCCACCAGTGATTTGCCATGGGACGAGCAGTACTTC. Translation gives CATSDLPWDEQYF.

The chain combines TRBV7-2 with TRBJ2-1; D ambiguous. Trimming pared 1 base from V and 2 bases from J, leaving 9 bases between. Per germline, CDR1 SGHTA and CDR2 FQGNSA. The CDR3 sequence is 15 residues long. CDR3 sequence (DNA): TGTGCCAGCAGCTTAGTGCGGATCGCCTACAATGAGCAGTTCTTC. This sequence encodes CASSLVRIAYNEQFF.

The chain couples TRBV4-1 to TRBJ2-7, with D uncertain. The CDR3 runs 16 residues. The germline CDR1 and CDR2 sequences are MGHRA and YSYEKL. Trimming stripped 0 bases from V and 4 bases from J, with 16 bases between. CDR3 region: CASSQDRLPNPYEQYF. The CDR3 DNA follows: TGCGCCAGCAGCCAAGACCGACTCCCGAACCCATACGAGCAGTACTTC.

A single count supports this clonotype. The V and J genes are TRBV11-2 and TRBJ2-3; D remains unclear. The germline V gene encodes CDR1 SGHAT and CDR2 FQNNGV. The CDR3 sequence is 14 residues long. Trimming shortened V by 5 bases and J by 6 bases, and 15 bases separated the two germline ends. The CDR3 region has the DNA TGTGCCAGCAGCGCTGTATACGGAAGGGATACGCAGTATTTT. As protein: CASSAVYGRDTQYF.

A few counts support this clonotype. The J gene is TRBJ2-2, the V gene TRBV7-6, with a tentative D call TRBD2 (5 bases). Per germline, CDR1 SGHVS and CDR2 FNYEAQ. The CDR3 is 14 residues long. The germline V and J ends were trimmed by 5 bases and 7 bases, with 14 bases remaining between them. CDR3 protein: CASSTSGRVGELFF. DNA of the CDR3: TGTGCCAGCAGCACAAGCGGCCGGGTCGGGGAGCTGTTTTTT.

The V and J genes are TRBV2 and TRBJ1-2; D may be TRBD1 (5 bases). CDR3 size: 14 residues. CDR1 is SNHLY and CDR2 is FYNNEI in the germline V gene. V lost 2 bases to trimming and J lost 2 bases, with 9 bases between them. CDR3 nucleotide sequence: TGTGCCAGCAGTGAAAGGGCAGGGAACTATGGCTACACCTTC. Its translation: CASSERAGNYGYTF.

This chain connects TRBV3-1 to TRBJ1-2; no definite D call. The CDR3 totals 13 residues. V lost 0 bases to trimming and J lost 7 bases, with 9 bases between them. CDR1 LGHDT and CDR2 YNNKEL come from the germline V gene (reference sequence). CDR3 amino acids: CASSQDFRVGYTF. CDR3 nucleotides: TGTGCCAGCAGCCAAGACTTTAGGGTTGGCTACACCTTC.

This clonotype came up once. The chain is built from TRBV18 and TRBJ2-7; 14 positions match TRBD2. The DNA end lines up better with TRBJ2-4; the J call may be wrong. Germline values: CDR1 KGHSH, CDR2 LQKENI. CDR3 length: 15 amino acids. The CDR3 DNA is TGTGCCAGCTCACCGGGACTAGCGGGAGAAAACATTCAGTACTTC. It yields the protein CASSPGLAGENIQYF.

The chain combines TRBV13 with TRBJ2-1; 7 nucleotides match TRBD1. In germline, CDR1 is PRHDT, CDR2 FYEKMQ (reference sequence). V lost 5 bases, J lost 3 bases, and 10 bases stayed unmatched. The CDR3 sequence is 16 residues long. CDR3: CASSPEEGQVYNEQFF. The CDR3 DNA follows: TGTGCCAGCAGCCCTGAAGAAGGACAGGTCTACAATGAGCAGTTCTTC.

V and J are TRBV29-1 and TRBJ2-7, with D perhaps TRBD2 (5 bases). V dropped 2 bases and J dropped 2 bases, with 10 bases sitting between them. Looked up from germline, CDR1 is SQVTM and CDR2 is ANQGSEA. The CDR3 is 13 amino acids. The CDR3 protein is CSVESGATYEQYF. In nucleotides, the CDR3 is TGCAGCGTTGAAAGCGGAGCTACCTACGAGCAGTACTTC.

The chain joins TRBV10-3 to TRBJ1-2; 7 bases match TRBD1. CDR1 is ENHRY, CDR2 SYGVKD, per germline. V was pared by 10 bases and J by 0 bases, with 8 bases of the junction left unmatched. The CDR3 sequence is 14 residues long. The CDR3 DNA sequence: TGTGCCACCCGACAGGGACCAGCTAACTATGGCTACACCTTC. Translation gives CATRQGPANYGYTF.

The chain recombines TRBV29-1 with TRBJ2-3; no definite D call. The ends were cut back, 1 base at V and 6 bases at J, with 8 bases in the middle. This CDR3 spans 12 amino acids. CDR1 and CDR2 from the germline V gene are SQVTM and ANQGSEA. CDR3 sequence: CSVEVLGDTQYF. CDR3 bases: TGCAGCGTTGAAGTTCTGGGGGATACGCAGTATTTT.

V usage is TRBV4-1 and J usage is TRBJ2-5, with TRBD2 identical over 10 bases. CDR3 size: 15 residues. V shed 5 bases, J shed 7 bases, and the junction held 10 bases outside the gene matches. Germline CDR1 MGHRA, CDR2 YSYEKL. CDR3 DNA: TGCGCCAGCAGCTACCTAGCGGGAGCCAGTGGGACCCAGTACTTC. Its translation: CASSYLAGASGTQYF.